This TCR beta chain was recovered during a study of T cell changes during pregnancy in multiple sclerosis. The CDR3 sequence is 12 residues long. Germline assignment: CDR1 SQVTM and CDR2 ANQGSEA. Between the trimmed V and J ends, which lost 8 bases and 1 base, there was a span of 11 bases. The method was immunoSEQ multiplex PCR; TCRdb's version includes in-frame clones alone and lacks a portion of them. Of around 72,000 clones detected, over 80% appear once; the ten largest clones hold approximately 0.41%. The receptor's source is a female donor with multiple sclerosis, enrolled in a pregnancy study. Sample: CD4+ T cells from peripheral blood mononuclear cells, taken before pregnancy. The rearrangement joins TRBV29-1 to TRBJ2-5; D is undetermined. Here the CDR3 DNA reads TGCAGCTATGGGCTGCCCCAAGAGACCCAGTACTTC. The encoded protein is CSYGLPQETQYF.